The 25 T cell receptor beta chains below come from one sample, sequenced in a study of blood T cell repertoires in COVID-19. TCRdb keeps only in-frame clones here, not all; method: immunoSEQ multiplex PCR. This sample has 300,000 to 400,000 clones, with roughly 90% found just once. Specimen: peripheral blood. The receptors derive from a woman aged 25 to 39 with COVID-19, enrolled during active disease.

This chain joins TRBV7-2 and TRBJ1-2; a weak D match, TRBD1 (5 bases). V shed 5 bases and J shed 6 bases, with 10 bases lying between them. The CDR3 runs 12 residues. Germline V gene lookup returns CDR1 SGHTA and CDR2 FQGNSA. CDR3 in amino acids: CASSLREHGYTF. In DNA form, the CDR3 reads TGTGCCAGCAGCCTCAGGGAACATGGCTACACCTTC.

The chain links TRBV5-1 to TRBJ2-7, with TRBD1 identical over 9 bases. The CDR3 has 15 amino acids. V trimming: 0 bases; J trimming: 4 bases; junction bases outside the gene matches: 5. Germline CDR1 is SGHRS and CDR2 is YFSETQ. The CDR3 reads CASSLERTGAYEQYF. The CDR3, as DNA: TGCGCCAGCAGCTTGGAGCGGACAGGGGCTTACGAGCAGTACTTC.

The chain links TRBV30 to TRBJ1-2; D gene uncertain. The germline V gene encodes CDR1 GTSNPN and CDR2 SVGIG (reference sequence). CDR3 size: 14 residues. The V gene lost 2 bases and the J gene lost 3 bases, with 13 bases spanning the gap. CDR3 bases: TGTGCCTGGAGTAAATCGGGAATATACTATGGCTACACCTTC. Protein product: CAWSKSGIYYGYTF.

J is TRBJ2-7 and V is TRBV15, with 9 nucleotides matching TRBD1. The CDR3 sequence is 15 residues long. J was trimmed by 3 bases and V by 0 bases; bases with no gene match: 3. CDR1 is LNHNV and CDR2 is YYDKDF in the germline V gene (reference sequence). CDR3 in amino acids: CATSRDWGQGYEQYF. CDR3 DNA sequence: TGTGCCACCAGCAGAGATTGGGGACAGGGCTACGAGCAGTACTTC.

The chain uses TRBV4-2 and TRBJ2-1, with TRBD2 matching over 9 bases. Trimming took 0 bases from V and 7 from J; bases not matched to a gene: 7. CDR1 is LGHNA and CDR2 is YNFKEQ in the germline V gene. The CDR3 extends over 16 amino acids. The CDR3 spells CASSQDSREGRNEQFF. The CDR3 nucleotides are TGTGCCAGCAGCCAAGATTCGCGGGAGGGCCGAAATGAGCAGTTCTTC.

The V gene is TRBV5-6, the J gene TRBJ1-5, with D possibly matching TRBD1 (6 bases). V was pared by 2 bases and J by 5 bases, with 11 bases between. Germline CDR1 reads SGHDT; CDR2 reads YYEEEE. The length of the CDR3 is 14 residues. CDR3 region: CASSLQGLDQPQHF. CDR3 DNA: TGTGCCAGCAGCTTACAGGGTCTCGATCAGCCCCAGCATTTT. Full variable domain (missing parts from reference TRBV5-6 and TRBJ1-5): DAGVTQSPTHLIKTRGQQVTLRCSPKSGHDTVSWYQQALGQGPQFIFQYYEEEERQRGNFPDRFSGHQFPNYSSELNVNALLLGDSALYLCASSLQGLDQPQHFGDGTRLSIL.

The gene calls are TRBV9 and TRBJ1-2; no reliable D call. With 0 bases removed from V and 6 bases from J, the gap between germline ends came to 9 bases. The CDR3 has 13 amino acids. Germline assignment: CDR1 SGDLS and CDR2 YYNGEE. This chain's CDR3 is CASSVERVNGYTF. The DNA of the CDR3 is TGTGCCAGCAGCGTAGAGAGGGTCAATGGCTACACCTTC.

The rearrangement joins TRBV27 to TRBJ1-6; 8 nucleotides match TRBD1. Unmatched junction bases numbered 6, after V lost 0 bases and J lost 2 bases. Germline CDR1 MNHEY, CDR2 SMNVEV (reference sequence). The CDR3 runs 18 residues. The CDR3 DNA reads as TGTGCCAGCAGTTTATCAGGGCAGGGGGCCCCCTATAATTCACCCCTCCACTTT. Translated, it gives CASSLSGQGAPYNSPLHF.

Ten or more counts support this clone. V usage is TRBV11-3 and J usage is TRBJ2-7, with D maybe TRBD2 (5 bases). Germline CDR1 is SGHNT and CDR2 is YENEEA. V was shortened by 5 bases and J by 4 bases, with 12 bases between the two germline ends. The CDR3 loop spans 13 amino acids. CDR3 loop: CASSPGIGYEQYF. The CDR3 nucleotides are TGTGCCAGCAGCCCCGGGATAGGGTACGAGCAGTACTTC.

The chain combines TRBV3-1 (or the pseudogene TRBV3-2) with TRBJ2-5; tentatively, D is TRBD2 (6 bases). Trimming shortened V by 2 bases and J by 4 bases, and 14 bases separated the two germline ends. This CDR3 is built from 15 residues. Germline V lookup: CDR1 LGHDT, CDR2 YNNKEL (reference sequence). The CDR3 reads CASSQSLAAGETQYF. The DNA of the CDR3 is TGTGCCAGCAGCCAAAGTTTGGCAGCGGGAGAGACCCAGTACTTC.

This clone was picked up one time. The rearrangement uses TRBV27 and TRBJ2-1; 9 positions match TRBD2. V was clipped by 3 bases and J by 5 bases; unmatched bases: 5. CDR1 is MNHEY and CDR2 is SMNVEV in the germline V gene (reference sequence). CDR3 length: 15 residues. In nucleotides, the CDR3 is TGTGCCAGCAGTTTGGGGCTAGCGGGGAACAATGAGCAGTTCTTC. Translation: CASSLGLAGNNEQFF.

CDR3 DNA sequence: TGCGCCAGCAGCCTTTACCTCGACACTGAGCAGTTCTTC. As protein: CASSLYLDTEQFF. The rearrangement joins TRBV5-1 to TRBJ2-1; D not resolved. V dropped 4 bases and J dropped 9 bases, with 14 bases sitting between them. CDR3 length equals 13 residues. Looked up from germline, CDR1 is SGHRS and CDR2 is YFSETQ.

J is TRBJ2-2 and V is TRBV12-3 or TRBV12-4; 8 nucleotides match TRBD1. This CDR3 is 13 amino acids long. V lost 4 bases, J lost 6 bases, and 1 base stayed unmatched. CDR3 bases: TGTGCCAGCAGTTCGACAGGGGCCGGGGAGCTGTTTTTT. Its translation: CASSSTGAGELFF.

The chain employs TRBV6-6 and TRBJ1-6; D not resolved. The CDR3 is 13 residues long. CDR1 MNHNY and CDR2 SVGAGI come from the germline V gene (reference sequence). Trimming stripped 7 bases from V and 10 bases from J, with 14 bases between. This chain's CDR3 is CASTPPGGSPLHF. CDR3 DNA sequence: TGTGCCAGCACCCCCCCGGGTGGATCACCCCTCCACTTT.

This chain links TRBV15 with TRBJ1-4; no clear D gene. This CDR3 comprises 14 residues. The ends were cut back, 4 bases at V and 8 bases at J, with 14 bases in the middle. CDR1 and CDR2 from the germline V gene are LNHNV and YYDKDF (reference sequence). CDR3 coding DNA: TGTGCCACCAGCAAGCCCAGCCCGGAGGAAAAACTGTTTTTT. Its translation is CATSKPSPEEKLFF. Full variable domain (outside the CDR3, taken from reference TRBV15 and TRBJ1-4): DAMVIQNPRYQVTQFGKPVTLSCSQTLNHNVMYWYQQKSSQAPKLLFHYYDKDFNNEADTPDNFQSRRPNTSFCFLDIRSPGLGDTAMYLCATSKPSPEEKLFFGSGTQLSVL.

The CDR3 reads CASSPQRTGGQGDTEAFF. CDR3 nucleotides: TGTGCCAGCTCACCACAGAGGACAGGGGGCCAGGGGGACACTGAAGCTTTCTTT. This rearrangement joins TRBV18 to TRBJ1-1, with TRBD1 identical over 11 bases. The CDR3 spans 18 residues. V lost 1 base, J lost 3 bases, and 10 bases stayed unmatched. Per the germline V gene, CDR1 is KGHSH and CDR2 is LQKENI.

The V call is TRBV5-5, the J call TRBJ1-2; 9 positions match TRBD1. The germline V gene has CDR1 SGHKS and CDR2 YYEKEE (reference sequence). V dropped 4 bases and J dropped 6; count of bases not matched to a gene: 4. This CDR3 comprises 13 residues. The CDR3 protein is CASSLRDRDGYTF. CDR3 in DNA: TGTGCCAGCAGCCTCCGGGACAGGGATGGCTACACCTTC. The whole variable domain, filled in from reference TRBV5-5 and TRBJ1-2, reads DAGVTQSPTHLIKTRGQQVTLRCSPISGHKSVSWYQQVLGQGPQFIFQYYEKEERGRGNFPDRFSARQFPNYSSELNVNALLLGDSALYLCASSLRDRDGYTFGSGTRLTVV.

The genes are TRBV10-1 and TRBJ2-1; 12 bases agree with TRBD2. The CDR3 covers 17 residues. The germline V gene has CDR1 WNHNN and CDR2 SYGVQD (reference sequence). The V segment lost 0 bases and the J segment 7 bases; nucleotides outside the gene matches: 7. The CDR3 is CASSESKLAGGLNEQFF. As DNA, the CDR3 is TGCGCCAGCAGTGAGTCTAAACTAGCGGGAGGACTGAATGAGCAGTTCTTC.

V is TRBV2 and J is TRBJ1-5; the match to TRBD1 covers 9 bases. Unmatched junction bases numbered 3, after V lost 5 bases and J lost 4 bases. CDR1 SNHLY and CDR2 FYNNEI come from the germline V gene. The CDR3 is made up of 14 amino acids. The CDR3 bases are TGTGCCAGCAGTTCGACAGGGGGGAATCAGCCCCAGCATTTT. It encodes CASSSTGGNQPQHF.

The chain employs TRBV7-2 and TRBJ1-5; the match to TRBD1 covers 7 bases. The germline V gene has CDR1 SGHTA and CDR2 FQGNSA. V gave up 3 bases and J gave up 1 base; unmatched junction bases: 3. This CDR3 spans 15 amino acids. The CDR3 reads CASSLTGRSNQPQHF. Written as DNA, the CDR3 is TGTGCCAGCAGCTTGACAGGGCGAAGCAATCAGCCCCAGCATTTT.

The CDR3 is CASSLLAGGTDTQYF. The CDR3 DNA follows: TGTGCCAGCAGCTTATTAGCGGGAGGCACAGATACGCAGTATTTT. The chain recombines TRBV7-8 with TRBJ2-3; TRBD2 matches 9 bases. The V gene's germline CDR1 is SGHVS and CDR2 FQNEAQ. This CDR3 is built from 15 residues. V was clipped by 2 bases and J by 1 base; unmatched bases: 1. Full variable domain (remainder filled in from reference TRBV7-8 and TRBJ2-3): GAGVSQSPRYKVAKRGQDVALRCDPISGHVSLFWYQQALGQGPEFLTYFQNEAQLDKSGLPSDRFFAERPEGSVSTLKIQRTQQEDSAVYLCASSLLAGGTDTQYFGPGTRLTVL.

This sequence joins TRBV7-3 and TRBJ2-3, with 12 bases that match TRBD2. The CDR3 consists of 17 residues. Germline trimming cut 2 bases from V and 3 bases from J; bases unmatched to any gene: 6. In germline, CDR1 is SGHTA, CDR2 FQGTGA. CDR3 region: CASSLAGTSGSTDTQYF. CDR3 coding DNA: TGTGCCAGCAGCTTAGCCGGGACTAGCGGGTCAACAGATACGCAGTATTTT.

This sequence joins TRBV10-3 and TRBJ1-6; TRBD1 aligns across 8 bases. From germline, CDR1 is ENHRY and CDR2 SYGVKD. This CDR3 region has 16 residues. V gave up 1 base and J gave up 9 bases; unmatched junction bases: 8. The CDR3 reads CAISEFGTGGSSPLHF. The CDR3 nucleotides are TGTGCCATCAGTGAGTTCGGGACAGGCGGTAGTTCACCCCTCCACTTT.

This chain links TRBV19 with TRBJ1-1, with 10 bases matching TRBD1. CDR1 LNHDA and CDR2 SQIVND come from the germline V gene (reference sequence). V shed 5 bases, J shed 1 base, and the junction held 19 bases outside the gene matches. The CDR3 totals 20 residues. CDR3 in amino acids: CASSANRDRGRLGANTEAFF. CDR3 bases: TGTGCCAGTAGTGCAAACCGGGACAGGGGCCGCTTGGGGGCGAACACTGAAGCTTTCTTT.

The table lists this clone with a count of one. The genes are TRBV10-1 and TRBJ1-1; 8 nucleotides agree with TRBD1. Germline CDR1 is WNHNN and CDR2 is SYGVQD (reference sequence). The CDR3 spans 16 residues. The trim removed 3 bases at V and 1 base at J, leaving 7 bases unmatched. Here the CDR3 DNA reads TGCGCCAGCAGTGAATCAGGGGGCAGGGGGAACACTGAAGCTTTCTTT. This sequence encodes CASSESGGRGNTEAFF.